A single sample gave rise to the 19 T cell receptor beta chains below, sequenced in a study of OX40 agonist ivuxolimab in advanced cancers. Produced via immunoSEQ multiplex PCR; TCRdb's table is partial and in-frame only. Of approximately 35,000 clones listed, 70% to 80% are singletons. The sample in question was CD4+ or CD8+ T cells sorted from blood, obtained in a trial of the OX40 agonist ivuxolimab. These receptors were obtained from an adult with an advanced solid tumor such as melanoma, head and neck, liver or kidney cancer.

This clone appeared once. The CDR3 region has the DNA TGTGCCAGCGCCCAAGAGCGGGGGGGCCTGGACGAGCAGTACTTC. Amino acid sequence: CASAQERGGLDEQYF. The rearrangement uses TRBV6-1 and TRBJ2-5; 10 positions agree with TRBD2. The end of the DNA is better explained by TRBJ2-7, so the J call may be wrong. Germline V gene sequence: CDR1 MNHNS, CDR2 SASEGT. CDR3 length: 15 amino acids.

The chain is built from TRBV5-1 and TRBJ1-1; D possibly corresponds to TRBD1 (5 bases). The CDR3 covers 11 residues. The V gene lost 2 bases and the J gene lost 8 bases, with 7 bases spanning the gap. Germline V lookup: CDR1 SGHRS, CDR2 YFSETQ. The CDR3 sequence: CASSFNREAFF. The CDR3 coding sequence is TGCGCCAGCAGCTTCAACAGGGAAGCTTTCTTT.

The CDR3 nucleotides read TGTGCCAGCAGTTTACAGTACTCCTATAATTCACCCCTCCACTTT. This codes for CASSLQYSYNSPLHF. V usage is TRBV27 and J usage is TRBJ1-6; D not certain. The CDR3 is 15 residues long. Germline loops: CDR1 MNHEY, CDR2 SMNVEV (reference sequence). V was pared by 2 bases and J by 0 bases, with 5 bases between.

The chain recombines TRBV7-2 with TRBJ2-7, with D possibly being TRBD2 (7 bases). Germline CDR1 is SGHTA and CDR2 is FQGNSA. The CDR3 consists of 15 residues. Trimming cost V 1 base and J 5 bases, with 15 bases left between them. The CDR3 reads CASSLVLGGAHEQYF. Written as DNA, the CDR3 is TGTGCCAGCAGCTTAGTCCTTGGGGGGGCCCACGAGCAGTACTTC.

The V gene is TRBV28, the J gene TRBJ2-2; 9 nucleotides match TRBD1. V dropped 8 bases and J dropped 0; count of bases not matched to a gene: 4. Per the germline V gene, CDR1 is MDHEN and CDR2 is SYDVKM. The CDR3 loop spans 15 amino acids. CDR3 loop: CASENRGPNTGELFF. CDR3 DNA sequence: TGTGCCAGCGAAAACAGGGGGCCGAACACCGGGGAGCTGTTTTTT.

This clone has just one count. This rearrangement joins TRBV13 to TRBJ1-1, with unresolved D. The CDR3 spans 15 residues. Per germline, CDR1 PRHDT and CDR2 FYEKMQ (reference sequence). The germline V and J ends were trimmed by 5 bases and 4 bases, with 17 bases remaining between them. In nucleotides, the CDR3 is TGTGCCAGCAGCCCTGGGGTAGGTTATGTCACTGAAGCTTTCTTT. Its translation is CASSPGVGYVTEAFF.

This clone has a single count. The rearrangement links TRBV11-2 to TRBJ2-2, with 8 positions matching TRBD1. V gave up 5 bases and J gave up 2 bases; unmatched junction bases: 7. Germline CDR1 SGHAT, CDR2 FQNNGV. The CDR3 has 16 amino acids. The CDR3 loop is CASSPLDRANTGELFF. The CDR3 DNA reads TGTGCCAGCAGCCCCTTGGACAGGGCAAACACCGGGGAGCTGTTTTTT.

The chain combines TRBV7-8 with TRBJ1-1; TRBD1 matches 8 bases. Trimming cost V 1 base and J 1 base; bases outside gene matches: 8. This CDR3 comprises 17 residues. Looked up from germline, CDR1 is SGHVS and CDR2 is FQNEAQ. CDR3 in amino acids: CASSLDGQGYANTEAFF. The CDR3 coding sequence is TGTGCCAGCAGCTTAGATGGACAGGGTTATGCGAACACTGAAGCTTTCTTT.

The J gene is TRBJ1-4, the V gene TRBV6-5; 10 bases match TRBD1. The junction had 2 bases not matched to a gene; V was cut back by 6 bases and J by 7 bases. Germline V gene data show CDR1 as MNHEY and CDR2 as SVGAGI. The CDR3 is 13 amino acids. The CDR3 nucleotides are TGTGCCAGCAGCCGGGACAGGGGTGAAAAACTGTTTTTT. As protein: CASSRDRGEKLFF.

J is TRBJ1-5 and V is TRBV19, with 8 bases that match TRBD1. The CDR3 totals 15 residues. Germline V gives CDR1 LNHDA, CDR2 SQIVND (reference sequence). The junction had 13 bases not matched to a gene; V was cut back by 4 bases and J by 11 bases. The DNA for the CDR3 is TGTGCCAGTAGTACGCAGGGGGCTCGTATTTGGTCCCAGCATTTT. It yields the protein CASSTQGARIWSQHF.

This chain joins TRBV29-1 and TRBJ2-5; possibly TRBD1 for D (5 bases). Trimming removed 7 bases at V and 0 bases at J, with 12 bases between. Per the germline V gene, CDR1 is SQVTM and CDR2 is ANQGSEA. The CDR3 is 13 amino acids. DNA of the CDR3: TGCAGCGCCCTTGGCAGGGACCAAGAGACCCAGTACTTC. Translation: CSALGRDQETQYF.

Written as DNA, the CDR3 is TGTGCCAGCAGTAACACAGATACGCAGTATTTT. Its protein product is CASSNTDTQYF. This chain uses TRBV6-5 with TRBJ2-3; D unclear. Trimming removed 5 bases at V and 2 bases at J, with 2 bases between. The CDR3 is 11 amino acids. Germline V gene lookup returns CDR1 MNHEY and CDR2 SVGAGI.

This chain joins TRBV5-1 and TRBJ2-3; 11 bases are shared with TRBD2. J was trimmed by 7 bases and V by 4 bases; bases with no gene match: 5. Germline CDR1 SGHRS, CDR2 YFSETQ. The CDR3 contains 14 residues. For the CDR3, the DNA is TGCGCCAGCAGCGGTAGCGGGGGGGCGAATACGCAGTATTTT. As protein: CASSGSGGANTQYF.

This clone was seen more than once but under ten times. The gene calls are TRBV7-6 and TRBJ2-7; TRBD1 agrees at 8 bases. CDR1 SGHVS and CDR2 FNYEAQ come from the germline V gene. The CDR3 extends over 16 amino acids. The trim removed 0 bases at V and 4 bases at J, leaving 8 bases unmatched. CDR3 amino acids: CASSLAYSGQGYEQYF. In DNA, the CDR3 is TGTGCCAGCAGCTTAGCATATTCAGGACAGGGTTACGAGCAGTACTTC.

The CDR3 coding sequence is TGTGCCTGGAGCACAGGGGGCGGGTACACTGAAGCTTTCTTT. Residues: CAWSTGGGYTEAFF. The chain combines TRBV30 with TRBJ1-1; 9 bases align to TRBD1. The length of the CDR3 is 14 residues. Looked up from germline, CDR1 is GTSNPN and CDR2 is SVGIG (reference sequence). V lost 3 bases, J lost 3 bases, and 5 bases stayed unmatched.

The chain uses TRBV15 and TRBJ2-6; TRBD1 is a possible D gene (5 bases). Trimming removed 5 bases at V and 3 bases at J, with 14 bases between. The V gene's germline CDR1 is LNHNV and CDR2 YYDKDF (reference sequence). The CDR3 consists of 16 residues. CDR3 region: CATSGSQGIGANVLTF. The CDR3 nucleotides are TGTGCCACCAGCGGCAGTCAGGGAATTGGGGCCAACGTCCTGACTTTC. Supplemented by reference TRBV15 and TRBJ2-6, the full variable domain reads DAMVIQNPRYQVTQFGKPVTLSCSQTLNHNVMYWYQQKSSQAPKLLFHYYDKDFNNEADTPDNFQSRRPNTSFCFLDIRSPGLGDTAMYLCATSGSQGIGANVLTFGAGSRLTVL.

This chain links TRBV5-4 with TRBJ2-1, with TRBD1 identical over 10 bases. Germline V CDR1 and CDR2: SGHNT, YYREEE (reference sequence). V shed 4 bases, J shed 6 bases, and the junction held 7 bases outside the gene matches. The CDR3 is 15 amino acids. CDR3 sequence: CASSLGQGFPNEQFF. In DNA, the CDR3 is TGTGCCAGCAGCCTGGGACAGGGGTTTCCCAATGAGCAGTTCTTC. Supplemented by reference TRBV5-4 and TRBJ2-1, the full variable domain reads ETGVTQSPTHLIKTRGQQVTLRCSSQSGHNTVSWYQQALGQGPQFIFQYYREEENGRGNFPPRFSGLQFPNYSSELNVNALELDDSALYLCASSLGQGFPNEQFFGPGTRLTVL.

This sequence joins TRBV7-7 and TRBJ2-3, with a possible D match to TRBD2 (7 bases). Germline V gene sequence: CDR1 SSHAT, CDR2 FNYEAQ (reference sequence). Trimming cost V 1 base and J 4 bases, with 12 bases left between them. This CDR3 has 15 residues. The CDR3 DNA follows: TGTGCCAGCAGCTTAGGGCAGGGGAGGGCAGATACGCAGTATTTT. As protein: CASSLGQGRADTQYF.

The rearrangement joins TRBV5-6 to TRBJ1-5; 7 positions agree with TRBD1. The CDR3 totals 15 residues. Trimming at V came to 4 bases and at J to 1 base, leaving 5 bases not matched to a gene. Germline V gives CDR1 SGHDT, CDR2 YYEEEE. The CDR3 region has the DNA TGTGCCAGCAGCAACAGGGGAGGCAGCAATCAGCCCCAGCATTTT. As protein: CASSNRGGSNQPQHF. Based on the CDR3 plus reference TRBV5-6 and TRBJ1-5, the full variable domain is DAGVTQSPTHLIKTRGQQVTLRCSPKSGHDTVSWYQQALGQGPQFIFQYYEEEERQRGNFPDRFSGHQFPNYSSELNVNALLLGDSALYLCASSNRGGSNQPQHFGDGTRLSIL.